The TCR beta chain under discussion was sequenced for a study of OX40 agonist ivuxolimab in advanced cancers. Study information: Checkpoint inhibitors had been given previously to under 50% of patients.

Germline trimming cut 2 bases from V and 2 bases from J; bases unmatched to any gene: 8. The CDR3 extends over 15 amino acids. Germline lookup yields CDR1 SQVTM and CDR2 ANQGSEA. Profiled with immunoSEQ multiplex PCR; TCRdb holds only in-frame clones, not every one. The profile shows 80,000 to 100,000 clones, roughly 94% of them singletons. Study results and limitations: CD4+ and CD8+ T cells in blood underwent clonal expansion by week 6 at 0.1 to 3.0 mg/kg.

A remark on this clone: Its antigen is unidentified.

At cycle 4 day 1, cycle 7 day 1, and baseline, blood was sampled. This clonotype originated in an adult with an advanced solid tumor such as melanoma, head and neck, liver or kidney cancer. V usage is TRBV29-1 and J usage is TRBJ2-5, with 7 positions matching TRBD1. Sequenced material: CD4+ or CD8+ T cells sorted from blood, taken in a trial of the OX40 agonist ivuxolimab. CDR3 DNA: TGCAGCGTTGAACCTCCCGACAGGGTTCAAGAGACCCAGTACTTC. It translates to CSVEPPDRVQETQYF.